This T cell receptor beta chain was sequenced in a study of blood T cell repertoires in COVID-19. The CDR3 runs 15 residues. CDR1 and CDR2 from the germline V gene are KGHSH and LQKENI. The V end was cut by 3 bases, the J end by 0 bases, with 11 bases between. Source study methods: Reference gene primer amplification yielded estimated nucleated cell counts. Repertoires were generated with immunoSEQ multiplex PCR, while TCRdb's copy carries only in-frame clones and drops some. V and J calls and clone size come straight from that table; D and trimming were deduced from the DNA. Found here are about 65,000 clones, about 75% of them singletons; the top ten hold 25% to 40%.

This chain links TRBV18 with TRBJ1-1; D is unresolved. This sequence originates from a human donor in a cohort sampled during active COVID-19. Sequences were obtained from peripheral blood. The CDR3 DNA follows: TGTGCCAGCTCACCTCCTTACGGGATGAACACTGAAGCTTTCTTT. Its translation: CASSPPYGMNTEAFF.